This TCR beta chain derives from a study of Ad26.COV2.S vaccination and SARS-CoV-2 variants. The table came from immunoSEQ multiplex PCR; TCRdb's copy has only in-frame clones and leaves some out. The data contain 200,000 to 250,000 clones, around 89% of them singletons. The V end lost 2 bases, the J end lost 11 bases, and 18 bases lay between the germline ends. The CDR3 consists of 14 residues. The germline V gene encodes CDR1 MDHEN and CDR2 SYDVKM. The treatment denotes: approximately 18 received Ad26.COV2.S at low or high dose, single or two shots; several received placebo; per-sample allocation not given. Each sample was drawn 63 days after the first injection (of vaccine or placebo).

The receptor's source is a person aged 18 to 59 who received the Ad26.COV2.S COVID-19 vaccine or a placebo. The sample was peripheral blood, taken in a trial of Ad26.COV2.S vaccine versus placebo. The genes are TRBV28 and TRBJ1-2; D is unclear. CDR3 sequence (DNA): TGTGCCAGCAGTTTAGGGATGGGAAACCGGTGGTACACCTTC. This codes for CASSLGMGNRWYTF.